This entry describes one T cell receptor beta chain. These data originate in a study of identifying expanded T cells in peripheral blood. During the collection period, no donor immune events like infections were recorded. This table comes from immunoSEQ multiplex PCR, and its TCRdb copy is limited to in-frame clones, with some not included. The table shows about 78,000 clones, with 70% to 90% occurring only once. The trim removed 5 bases at V and 3 bases at J, leaving 13 bases unmatched. Per germline, CDR1 LNHDA and CDR2 SQIVND (reference sequence). The CDR3 consists of 18 residues. Sample: blood. The rearrangement joins TRBV19 to TRBJ2-1; 10 bases agree with TRBD2. The TCR sequence derives from a person between 18 and 70 years old in good health. CDR3 sequence (DNA): TGTGCCAGTAGTCCCCCCCAGCGGGGGGGCCCCTACTACAATGAGCAGTTCTTC. It yields the protein CASSPPQRGGPYYNEQFF.